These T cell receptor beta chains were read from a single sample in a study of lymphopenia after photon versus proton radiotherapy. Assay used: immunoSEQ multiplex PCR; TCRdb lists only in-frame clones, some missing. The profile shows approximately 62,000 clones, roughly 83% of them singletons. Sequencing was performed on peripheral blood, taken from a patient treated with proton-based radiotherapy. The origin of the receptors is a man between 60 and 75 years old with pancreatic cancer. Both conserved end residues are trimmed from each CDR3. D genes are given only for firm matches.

ASSKVASGRARETQY	TRBD2	TRBV11-2	TRBJ2-5
ASSVGAVQETQY	NA	TRBV9	TRBJ2-5
ASSLEWEQF	NA	TRBV11-2	TRBJ2-1
ASSTRTSGEYQETQY	TRBD2	TRBV7-8	TRBJ2-5
ASRMSSGRLYEQY	TRBD2	TRBV6-1	TRBJ2-7
ASLKAGWKLAGPTRETQY	TRBD2	TRBV2	TRBJ2-5
ASSFGGASFDEQY	TRBD2	TRBV5-1	TRBJ2-7
ASRLDRGGTEAF	TRBD1	TRBV27	TRBJ1-1
ASSNYGYT	NA	TRBV10-1	TRBJ1-2
AWSPGLGGNEQF	TRBD2	TRBV30	TRBJ2-1
SVRHYSGGYT	NA	TRBV29-1	TRBJ1-2
ASSQEMGQPQH	NA	TRBV4-1	TRBJ1-5
ASSWEREADTQY	TRBD2	TRBV27	TRBJ2-3
ASSRGQGANEQY	TRBD1	TRBV7-9	TRBJ2-7
ACNGQSSSYNSPLH	NA	TRBV30	TRBJ1-6
ASSYGLADTGELF	TRBD2	TRBV28	TRBJ2-2
AWSRAGPEKAF	NA	TRBV30	TRBJ1-1
ASSVSQDRPNTEAF	TRBD1	TRBV6-1	TRBJ1-1
ASSSGLAGALSDTGELF	TRBD2	TRBV7-2	TRBJ2-2
ASSQLPQGLAGEGEQF	TRBD2	TRBV7-3	TRBJ2-1